These 21 T cell receptor beta chains share one sample of origin, sequenced in a study of cytomegalovirus exposure and HLA in healthy donors. Method: immunoSEQ multiplex PCR; TCRdb's copy keeps in-frame clones and lacks some. This sample has a few hundred thousand clones, with approximately 83% found just once. Sequenced material: PBMCs. The receptors were gathered from a woman aged 30 to 39 in good health and CMV-seropositive.

The genes are TRBV9 and TRBJ2-1; TRBD2 aligns across 7 bases. The CDR3 contains 15 residues. Germline lookup yields CDR1 SGDLS and CDR2 YYNGEE. The ends lost 0 bases at V and 7 bases at J; junction bases unmatched: 7. CDR3 protein: CASSVVAGEGNEQFF. The CDR3 DNA reads TGTGCCAGCAGCGTAGTCGCGGGAGAGGGGAATGAGCAGTTCTTC.

In DNA, the CDR3 is TGTGCCAGCAGCTTGGGAAGCAATCAGCCCCAGCATTTT. Translation gives CASSLGSNQPQHF. The V and J genes are TRBV5-6 and TRBJ1-5, with no clear D. The V gene lost 0 bases and the J gene lost 1 base, with 2 bases spanning the gap. This CDR3 is built from 13 residues. Germline CDR1 SGHDT, CDR2 YYEEEE.

J is TRBJ2-1 and V is TRBV6-1, with 7 bases fitting TRBD1. The CDR3 loop spans 12 amino acids. Germline CDR1 and CDR2: MNHNS and SASEGT. After removal of 5 bases from V and 7 bases from J, the junction contained 2 bases not matched to a gene. The CDR3 nucleotides are TGTGCCAGCAGTAAGGGACAGAATGAGCAGTTCTTC. Translating it yields CASSKGQNEQFF.

The rearrangement joins TRBV4-1 to TRBJ2-1; 10 bases match TRBD2. The CDR3 covers 16 residues. Trimming removed 0 bases from V and 8 bases from J; junction bases left unmatched: 7. Germline values: CDR1 MGHRA, CDR2 YSYEKL. CDR3 loop: CASSQEISGRWYEQFF. CDR3 sequence (DNA): TGCGCCAGCAGCCAAGAGATTAGCGGGAGGTGGTATGAGCAGTTCTTC.

The genes are TRBV13 and TRBJ1-5; possible D gene TRBD1, 6 bases. Deletions cut 5 bases from V and 6 bases from J, with 11 bases between. CDR3 length: 13 residues. CDR1 PRHDT and CDR2 FYEKMQ come from the germline V gene (reference sequence). The CDR3 is CASSQGIGQPQHF. The DNA of the CDR3 is TGTGCCAGCAGCCAGGGGATTGGTCAGCCCCAGCATTTT.

This rearrangement joins TRBV5-1 to TRBJ2-1; 13 bases are shared with TRBD2. Germline loops: CDR1 SGHRS, CDR2 YFSETQ. CDR3 length: 15 residues. Losses at the gene ends were 2 bases for V and 8 bases for J; bases not matched to a gene: 4. CDR3 in amino acids: CASSFGTSGIYEQFF. DNA of the CDR3: TGCGCCAGCAGCTTCGGGACTAGCGGGATTTATGAGCAGTTCTTC. Based on the CDR3 plus reference TRBV5-1 and TRBJ2-1, the full variable domain is KAGVTQTPRYLIKTRGQQVTLSCSPISGHRSVSWYQQTPGQGLQFLFEYFSETQRNKGNFPGRFSGRQFSNSRSEMNVSTLELGDSALYLCASSFGTSGIYEQFFGPGTRLTVL.

The chain uses TRBV7-2 and TRBJ2-7; TRBD2 matches at 11 bases. The CDR3 has 17 residues. Germline CDR1 SGHTA, CDR2 FQGNSA. With V trimmed by 3 bases and J by 1 base, 8 bases remained unmatched. DNA of the CDR3: TGTGCCAGCAGCTTTCGGGGTAGCGGGAGGGGATCCTACGAGCAGTACTTC. Protein: CASSFRGSGRGSYEQYF.

The chain combines TRBV18 with TRBJ1-5; 7 bases are shared with TRBD1. Germline V gives CDR1 KGHSH, CDR2 LQKENI. J was trimmed by 4 bases and V by 5 bases; bases with no gene match: 8. This CDR3 has 15 residues. The CDR3 bases are TGTGCCAGCTCATCGGACAGGCTGGGGAATCAGCCCCAGCATTTT. Its translation is CASSSDRLGNQPQHF.

V and J are TRBV27 and TRBJ2-7, with a possible D match to TRBD1 (6 bases). Germline V gene sequence: CDR1 MNHEY, CDR2 SMNVEV (reference sequence). V was shortened by 6 bases and J by 0 bases, with 12 bases between the two germline ends. The CDR3 length is 14 residues. DNA of the CDR3: TGTGCCAGCAGACGGACAGTACGCTCCTACGAGCAGTACTTC. This sequence encodes CASRRTVRSYEQYF.

This clone was found a few times. V is TRBV6-1 and J is TRBJ2-7, with TRBD1 matching 7 bases. Germline CDR1 is MNHNS and CDR2 is SASEGT. V dropped 7 bases and J dropped 4; count of bases not matched to a gene: 4. This CDR3 is built from 12 residues. The CDR3 loop is CASTHRGYEQYF. The CDR3 DNA follows: TGTGCCAGCACTCACAGGGGATACGAGCAGTACTTC.

This chain links TRBV7-9 with TRBJ1-1; D unresolved. The CDR3 loop spans 15 amino acids. Between the trimmed V and J ends, which lost 5 bases and 3 bases, there was a span of 16 bases. The germline V gene has CDR1 SEHNR and CDR2 FQNEAQ (reference sequence). This CDR3 reads CASSHWTPGDTEAFF. The CDR3, as DNA: TGTGCCAGCAGCCACTGGACGCCCGGGGACACTGAAGCTTTCTTT.

The CDR3 bases are TGTGCCTGGAGTGTCCGAGCGGGAGAGGGGAACGGGGAGCTGTTTTTT. Translation gives CAWSVRAGEGNGELFF. The chain recombines TRBV30 with TRBJ2-2; 8 bases align to TRBD2. Germline assignment: CDR1 GTSNPN and CDR2 SVGIG (reference sequence). CDR3 size: 16 residues. The J segment lost 7 bases and the V segment lost 0 bases, leaving 10 bases of the junction unmatched.

This rearrangement joins TRBV29-1 to TRBJ1-1; D is unresolved. The CDR3 totals 15 residues. V lost 4 bases to trimming and J lost 0 bases, with 15 bases between them. Germline assignment: CDR1 SQVTM and CDR2 ANQGSEA. DNA of the CDR3: TGCAGCGTTGCGGAGGAGCCCAGGATGAACACTGAAGCTTTCTTT. This encodes CSVAEEPRMNTEAFF.

The chain joins TRBV28 to TRBJ1-2, with TRBD1 matching 9 bases. Trimming at V came to 5 bases and at J to 2 bases, leaving 3 bases not matched to a gene. The germline V gene encodes CDR1 MDHEN and CDR2 SYDVKM. The CDR3 is made up of 14 amino acids. The CDR3 DNA sequence: TGTGCCAGCAGTGGGGGGACAGGGAACTATGGCTACACCTTC. Its translation: CASSGGTGNYGYTF.

The chain combines TRBV6-1 with TRBJ1-2; 9 bases line up with TRBD1. J lost 4 bases, V lost 1 base, and 4 bases had no gene match. The CDR3 has 15 amino acids. Germline V lookup: CDR1 MNHNS, CDR2 SASEGT. The CDR3 protein is CASSEETGGVYGYTF. DNA of the CDR3: TGTGCCAGCAGTGAAGAAACAGGGGGCGTCTATGGCTACACCTTC.

This sequence joins TRBV10-3 and TRBJ2-6, with D hard to call. V lost 5 bases to trimming and J lost 2 bases, with 4 bases between them. CDR1 ENHRY and CDR2 SYGVKD come from the germline V gene. This CDR3 has 13 residues. CDR3 bases: TGTGCCATCAGTCGGGCTGGGGCCAACGTCCTGACTTTC. This translates into CAISRAGANVLTF.

V and J are TRBV7-9 and TRBJ1-2, with 8 bases identical to TRBD1. Germline loops: CDR1 SEHNR, CDR2 FQNEAQ (reference sequence). CDR3 size: 13 residues. V shed 1 base, J shed 8 bases, and the junction held 3 bases outside the gene matches. CDR3 sequence: CASSLGTGKGYTF. CDR3 DNA sequence: TGTGCCAGCAGCTTAGGGACAGGGAAAGGCTACACCTTC.

About this clone itself: Different DNA sequences within this sample yield the same CDR3. The chain links TRBV7-6 to TRBJ2-7; D could derive from TRBD1 or TRBD2 (5 bases each). The V gene lost 3 bases and the J gene lost 2 bases, with 11 bases spanning the gap. Germline lookup yields CDR1 SGHVS and CDR2 FNYEAQ. The CDR3 length is 14 residues. Here the CDR3 reads CASSFGTGAYEQYF. The CDR3 coding sequence is TGTGCCAGCAGCTTTGGGACGGGTGCCTACGAGCAGTACTTC.

The V call is TRBV28, the J call TRBJ1-1; D ambiguous. V was trimmed by 7 bases and J by 10 bases, leaving 19 bases between them. The CDR3 runs to 13 residues. CDR1 and CDR2 from the germline V gene are MDHEN and SYDVKM. As DNA, the CDR3 is TGTGCCAGCAAGCACGGTCGGCAGAAGGTAGCTTTCTTT. Translated: CASKHGRQKVAFF.

The chain uses TRBV27 and TRBJ1-3; D unresolved. The germline gives CDR1 MNHEY, CDR2 SMNVEV (reference sequence). V shed 0 bases and J shed 0 bases, with 9 bases lying between them. This CDR3 comprises 16 residues. CDR3 in amino acids: CASSLSRSTSGNTIYF. The CDR3 DNA reads as TGTGCCAGCAGTTTATCGAGATCCACCTCTGGAAACACCATATATTTT.

This chain connects TRBV28 to TRBJ1-2, with no clear D. Germline values: CDR1 MDHEN, CDR2 SYDVKM. The CDR3 totals 14 residues. The V and J ends lost 2 bases and 7 bases respectively, with 14 bases between them. For the CDR3, the DNA is TGTGCCAGCAGTTTACCCGCTGAGAGACTTGGCTACACCTTC. Amino acids: CASSLPAERLGYTF.